The 16 T cell receptor beta chains below come from one sample, sequenced in a study of blood T cells in healthy people across ages. Then a second PCR, running roughly 7 to 11 cycles, was carried out with a sample-barcoded 5' primer and a J-beta primer mix. TCRdb re-called the 5' RACE reads with MiXCR, one entry per CDR3 protein. This sample yields fewer than 700,000 distinct CDR3 sequences, of which approximately 40% are seen a single time; about 30% belongs to the top ten. Sequenced input: blood. The receptors derive from an elderly man in good health.

This clonotype has just a few counts. The CDR3: CASSYSTSGRVNIQYF. The CDR3 nucleotides are TGTGCCAGCAGTTACTCGACGAGCGGGAGAGTAAACATTCAGTACTTC. The V and J genes are TRBV6-2 or TRBV6-3 and TRBJ2-4; 8 nucleotides align to TRBD2. CDR1 is MNHEY, CDR2 SVGEGT, per germline. The CDR3 has 16 residues. The trim removed 0 bases at V and 6 bases at J, leaving 7 bases unmatched.

The V and J genes are TRBV20-1 and TRBJ1-2; D uncertain. The ends were cut back, 0 bases at V and 2 bases at J, with 10 bases in the middle. The CDR3 totals 14 residues. Germline V gives CDR1 DFQATT, CDR2 SNEGSKA (reference sequence). CDR3 sequence (DNA): TGCAGTGCTAGAGAACCGGGCTCAAACTATGGCTACACCTTC. Protein: CSAREPGSNYGYTF.

The V call is TRBV12-3 or TRBV12-4, the J call TRBJ2-4; D not certain. Gene TRBJ2-5 matches the end of the DNA better, so the J call may be wrong. The CDR3 runs to 14 residues. CDR3 amino acids: CASSLALRQETQYF. CDR3 bases: TGTGCCAGCAGTTTAGCGCTAAGGCAGGAGACCCAGTACTTC.

V and J are TRBV4-3 and TRBJ2-3; the D is unclear. The germline gives CDR1 LGHNA, CDR2 YSLEER. The CDR3 is 15 residues long. V lost 1 base to trimming and J lost 1 base, with 9 bases between them. This CDR3 reads CASSQAHRRTDTQYF. The CDR3 DNA is TGCGCCAGCAGCCAAGCCCACAGACGCACAGATACGCAGTATTTT.

CDR3 nucleotides: TGCGCCAGCAGCGCGGGAACACTACAACCAGATACGCAGTATTTT. This codes for CASSAGTLQPDTQYF. The chain links TRBV5-1 to TRBJ2-3, with D possibly matching TRBD2 (6 bases). Germline assignment: CDR1 SGHRS and CDR2 YFSETQ. V lost 4 bases and J 4 bases, leaving 16 bases between the germline ends. This CDR3 is 15 amino acids long.

There are a few counts of this clonotype. The genes are TRBV20-1 and TRBJ2-5, with a weak D call TRBD2 (6 bases). This CDR3 has 11 amino acids. CDR1 DFQATT and CDR2 SNEGSKA come from the germline V gene (reference sequence). Trimming left V 0 bases short and J 11 bases short, with 10 bases between. In DNA, the CDR3 is TGCAGTGCTAGAGAGATTCGGGAGCAGTACTTC. This encodes CSAREIREQYF.

In regard to this clonotype: At one boundary the junction diverges from the germline segment, which might be a read error. This chain joins TRBV12-3 or TRBV12-4 and TRBJ2-5; D may be TRBD2 (5 bases). The CDR3 is made up of 14 amino acids. CDR3 residues: CASSVAIVKETQYF. In DNA form, the CDR3 reads TGTGCCAGCAGTGTAGCGATAGTAAAAGAGACCCAGTACTTC.

This clonotype was observed a handful of times. This chain uses TRBV20-1 with TRBJ1-2; possible D gene TRBD1, 6 bases. V was clipped by 6 bases and J by 7 bases, with 15 bases between them. Germline assignment: CDR1 DFQATT and CDR2 SNEGSKA (reference sequence). The CDR3 runs 12 residues. The CDR3 nucleotides read TGCAGTGCCATCGCGGGGGCGCGTGGCTACACCTTC. This codes for CSAIAGARGYTF.

Comments on this clonotype: This could be a read error, since a much larger clone is one nucleotide away. The chain couples TRBV7-9 to TRBJ2-1, with 9 bases aligning to TRBD2. The J call could be wrong; TRBJ2-7 is a better fit for the DNA end. The CDR3 totals 14 residues. Per germline, CDR1 SEHNR and CDR2 FQNEAQ (reference sequence). CDR3 amino acids: CASLTSGFYNEQYF. In nucleotides, the CDR3 is TGTGCCAGCTTGACTAGCGGCTTTTACAATGAGCAGTACTTC.

This sequence joins TRBV6-2 or TRBV6-3 and TRBJ2-1; no clear D. The germline gives CDR1 MNHEY, CDR2 SVGEGT. V was trimmed by 8 bases and J by 2 bases, leaving 13 bases between them. The CDR3 extends over 14 amino acids. The CDR3 sequence: CASVHHRAYNEQFF. Written as DNA, the CDR3 is TGTGCCAGCGTGCACCATAGAGCCTACAATGAGCAGTTCTTC.

The chain uses TRBV20-1 and TRBJ2-1; 15 nucleotides match TRBD2. J gave up 7 bases and V 6 bases, and 7 bases lay outside the gene matches. Germline V gene lookup returns CDR1 DFQATT and CDR2 SNEGSKA (reference sequence). The CDR3 covers 15 residues. The CDR3 coding sequence is TGCAGTGCCACCGGGACTAGCGGGAGGTGGAATGAGCAGTTCTTC. This gives the protein CSATGTSGRWNEQFF.

The chain has TRBV6-2 or TRBV6-3 and TRBJ2-7, with 7 nucleotides matching TRBD2. Trimming cost V 2 bases and J 1 base; bases outside gene matches: 5. The V gene's germline CDR1 is MNHEY and CDR2 SVGEGT. The CDR3 spans 15 residues. CDR3 bases: TGTGCCAGCAGTTACGCGGGGGTCTCATCCTACGAGCAGTACTTC. This sequence encodes CASSYAGVSSYEQYF.

This sequence joins TRBV12-3 or TRBV12-4 and TRBJ2-2; D not resolved. Trimming pared 5 bases from V and 4 bases from J, leaving 17 bases between. The CDR3 has 16 amino acids. The CDR3 region has the DNA TGTGCCAGCAGTATCGTACAAGCCTCGACCACCGGGGAGCTGTTTTTT. Translating gives CASSIVQASTTGELFF.

The chain combines TRBV11-2 with TRBJ2-7; weak D call: TRBD2 (6 bases). The CDR3 is 13 amino acids. Germline values: CDR1 SGHAT, CDR2 FQNNGV. V lost 1 base, J lost 12 bases, and 16 bases lay in between. CDR3 residues: CASSLAAGKGVYF. The CDR3 region has the DNA TGTGCCAGCAGCTTAGCGGCGGGGAAAGGTGTGTACTTC.

In nucleotides, the CDR3 is TGTGCCAGCAGCTTAGGGCGGCTAGCGGGAGGGCTGGAGACCCAGTACTTC. Its translation is CASSLGRLAGGLETQYF. The V and J genes are TRBV7-2 and TRBJ2-5; 12 bases fit TRBD2. The CDR3 has 17 amino acids. CDR1 and CDR2 (germline): SGHTA, FQGNSA. V was pared by 1 base and J by 5 bases, with 8 bases of the junction left unmatched.

The gene calls are TRBV5-1 and TRBJ2-4; 8 bases are shared with TRBD2. CDR3 length: 15 residues. The germline gives CDR1 SGHRS, CDR2 YFSETQ. With 0 bases clipped from V and 13 bases from J, the junction kept 12 bases outside the gene matches. In DNA form, the CDR3 reads TGCGCCAGCAGCTTGGGATCAGGCCCTGAGCGGGAGCAGTACTTC. This translates into CASSLGSGPEREQYF.